This passage covers 11 T cell receptor beta chains from one sample sequenced in a study of T cell responses to AZD1222 COVID-19 vaccine. This table comes from immunoSEQ multiplex PCR, and its TCRdb copy is limited to in-frame clones, with some not included. The sample yields around 90,000 clones, about 93% seen once. The sequences come from peripheral blood, collected on day 0 of MenACWY control vaccination. The receptor source for this set is an adult in good health.

CDR3 in DNA: TGTGCCACCAGCGACCCTAGCCTCACAGATACGCAGTATTTT. As protein: CATSDPSLTDTQYF. The V gene is TRBV24-1, the J gene TRBJ2-3; D might be TRBD2 (5 bases). CDR3 length: 14 residues. Germline CDR1 is KGHDR and CDR2 is SFDVKD. Deletions cut 7 bases from V and 2 bases from J, with 12 bases between.

The rearrangement links TRBV6-5 to TRBJ1-1, with D possibly TRBD1 on 5 matching bases. CDR3 length: 12 residues. V gave up 5 bases and J gave up 5 bases, with 9 bases separating them. Germline lookup yields CDR1 MNHEY and CDR2 SVGAGI. CDR3 DNA sequence: TGTGCCAGCAGTCCCGGGGGTACTGAAGCTTTCTTT. This codes for CASSPGGTEAFF.

The V and J genes are TRBV5-6 and TRBJ1-2; a weak D match, TRBD1 (5 bases). V was cut by 0 bases and J by 0 bases, with 9 bases left in between. CDR3 size: 15 residues. CDR1 SGHDT and CDR2 YYEEEE come from the germline V gene. In DNA, the CDR3 is TGTGCCAGCAGCTTGGGACAGTTAGCTAACTATGGCTACACCTTC. It codes for CASSLGQLANYGYTF.

This rearrangement joins TRBV27 to TRBJ2-1; D is unclear. The CDR3 sequence is 16 residues long. The V gene's germline CDR1 is MNHEY and CDR2 SMNVEV (reference sequence). V was cut by 3 bases and J by 0 bases, with 12 bases left in between. CDR3 in amino acids: CASSFRPASSYNEQFF. Written as DNA, the CDR3 is TGTGCCAGCAGTTTCCGTCCGGCGAGCTCCTACAATGAGCAGTTCTTC.

This chain links TRBV28 with TRBJ2-7; D uncertain. This CDR3 has 14 residues. Germline V gene data show CDR1 as MDHEN and CDR2 as SYDVKM. V was shortened by 7 bases and J by 2 bases, with 15 bases between the two germline ends. The CDR3: CASTPENSAYEQYF. The CDR3 nucleotides read TGTGCCAGCACCCCTGAGAACAGTGCCTACGAGCAGTACTTC.

The chain uses TRBV2 and TRBJ1-2; D is perhaps TRBD1 (6 bases). The CDR3 spans 15 residues. CDR1 and CDR2 from the germline V gene are SNHLY and FYNNEI. The V gene lost 6 bases and the J gene lost 6 bases, with 20 bases spanning the gap. In nucleotides, the CDR3 is TGTGCCAGCAGACTACAGGGAACGGGCCAAGATGGCTACACCTTC. Amino acids: CASRLQGTGQDGYTF. Looking up the rest from reference TRBV2 and TRBJ1-2 gives the full variable domain: EPEVTQTPSHQVTQMGQEVILRCVPISNHLYFYWYRQILGQKVEFLVSFYNNEISEKSEIFDDQFSVERPDGSNFTLKIRSTKLEDSAMYFCASRLQGTGQDGYTFGSGTRLTVV.

The V call is TRBV3-1 (or the pseudogene TRBV3-2), the J call TRBJ2-3; possibly TRBD2 for D (7 bases). The CDR3 contains 17 residues. V was shortened by 3 bases and J by 2 bases, with 18 bases between the two germline ends. Germline CDR1 is LGHDT and CDR2 is YNNKEL (reference sequence). The CDR3 spells CASSQGGSGGYTDTQYF. The CDR3, as DNA: TGTGCCAGCAGCCAGGGGGGCTCGGGGGGTTACACAGATACGCAGTATTTT.

V gene TRBV19 combines with J gene TRBJ1-3; D might be TRBD1 (5 bases). Germline V CDR1 and CDR2: LNHDA, SQIVND (reference sequence). V shed 7 bases and J shed 1 base, with 11 bases lying between them. There are 14 residues in the CDR3. CDR3 in DNA: TGTGCCAGTAACCTTGGGGGATCTGGAAACACCATATATTTT. Translation: CASNLGGSGNTIYF.

V gene TRBV19 combines with J gene TRBJ2-3, with 9 positions matching TRBD1. In germline, CDR1 is LNHDA, CDR2 SQIVND (reference sequence). The CDR3 has 18 amino acids. After removal of 3 bases from V and 0 bases from J, the junction contained 10 bases not matched to a gene. CDR3 nucleotide sequence: TGTGCCAGTAGTATCTCGGGACAGGGCGCTGGAAGCACAGATACGCAGTATTTT. Protein sequence: CASSISGQGAGSTDTQYF.

The rearrangement joins TRBV6-6 to TRBJ1-5, with D possibly matching TRBD1 (6 bases). This CDR3 is 15 amino acids long. V was shortened by 2 bases and J by 2 bases, with 10 bases between the two germline ends. Germline CDR1 reads MNHNY; CDR2 reads SVGAGI (reference sequence). The CDR3 protein is CASSYGGGGNQPQHF. The CDR3 DNA sequence: TGTGCCAGCAGTTACGGCGGGGGCGGCAATCAGCCCCAGCATTTT.

This clone occurred a few times. The V call is TRBV19, the J call TRBJ1-5; maybe TRBD1 (6 bases). The germline V and J ends were trimmed by 3 bases and 7 bases, with 13 bases remaining between them. The length of the CDR3 is 14 residues. Germline CDR1 LNHDA, CDR2 SQIVND (reference sequence). For the CDR3, the DNA is TGTGCCAGTAGTATCACAGGGCCCCGGCAGCCCCAGCATTTT. Amino acids: CASSITGPRQPQHF.